This TCR beta chain came from a study of blood T cells in healthy people across ages. On the study more broadly: With template switching, about one barcoded beta molecule was captured per two T cells.

Sample-barcoded 5' priming and a J-beta primer mix drove a second PCR of roughly 7 to 11 cycles. TCRdb recomputed calls from the 5' RACE reads with MiXCR, one row per CDR3 protein. The data show about 1 million distinct CDR3 sequences, about 23% seen once. A single count supports this clonotype. What it recognizes is unknown. There are 15 residues in the CDR3. The V segment lost 7 bases and the J segment 1 base; nucleotides outside the gene matches: 4. Study-wide points: In long-lived donors, naive CD4+ cell counts and diversity exceeded those of aged donors.

In addition, the sample was reused for a study of T cells of mothers and their children. In that study: Sequencing returned over 10 million TCR beta CDR3 reads per mother and several million per child.

V and J are TRBV12-3 or TRBV12-4 and TRBJ2-1; 10 positions agree with TRBD2. Sequencing input: blood. This sequence originates from a girl aged 2-10 years in good health. CDR3 DNA sequence: TGTGCCAGCACCGCTAGCGGGAGATCCTACAATGAGCAGTTCTTC. This translates into CASTASGRSYNEQFF.